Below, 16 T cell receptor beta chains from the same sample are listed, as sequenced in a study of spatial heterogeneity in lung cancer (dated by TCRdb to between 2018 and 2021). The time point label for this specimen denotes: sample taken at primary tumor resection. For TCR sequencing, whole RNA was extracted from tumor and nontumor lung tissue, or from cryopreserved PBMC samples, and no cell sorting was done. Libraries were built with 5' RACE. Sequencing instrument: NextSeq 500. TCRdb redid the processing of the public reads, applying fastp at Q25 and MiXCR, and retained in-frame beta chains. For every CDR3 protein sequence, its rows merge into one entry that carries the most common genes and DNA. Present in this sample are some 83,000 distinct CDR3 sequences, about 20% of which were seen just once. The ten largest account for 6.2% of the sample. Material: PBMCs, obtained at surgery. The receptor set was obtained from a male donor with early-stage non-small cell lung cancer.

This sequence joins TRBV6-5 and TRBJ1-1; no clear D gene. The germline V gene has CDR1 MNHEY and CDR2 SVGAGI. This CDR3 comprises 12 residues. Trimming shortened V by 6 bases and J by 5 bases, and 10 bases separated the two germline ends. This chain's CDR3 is CASRNGPTEAFF. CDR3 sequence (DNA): TGTGCCAGCAGAAACGGGCCGACTGAAGCTTTCTTT.

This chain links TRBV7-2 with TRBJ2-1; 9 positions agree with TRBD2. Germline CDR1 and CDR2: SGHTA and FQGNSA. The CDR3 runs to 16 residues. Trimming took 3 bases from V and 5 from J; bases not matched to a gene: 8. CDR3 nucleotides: TGTGCCAGCAGCTTTCCTGAAGGCGGGAGGGACAATGAGCAGTTCTTC. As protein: CASSFPEGGRDNEQFF. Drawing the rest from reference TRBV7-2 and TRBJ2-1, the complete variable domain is GAGVSQSPSNKVTEKGKDVELRCDPISGHTALYWYRQSLGQGLEFLIYFQGNSAPDKSGLPSDRFSAERTGGSVSTLTIQRTQQEDSAVYLCASSFPEGGRDNEQFFGPGTRLTVL.

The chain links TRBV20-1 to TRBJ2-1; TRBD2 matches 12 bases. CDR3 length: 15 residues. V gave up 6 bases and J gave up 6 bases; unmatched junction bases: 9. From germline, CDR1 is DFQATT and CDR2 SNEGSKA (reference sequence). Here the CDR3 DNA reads TGCAGTGCGACAAGTCCGACTAGCGGGAGCAATGAGCAGTTCTTC. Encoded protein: CSATSPTSGSNEQFF.

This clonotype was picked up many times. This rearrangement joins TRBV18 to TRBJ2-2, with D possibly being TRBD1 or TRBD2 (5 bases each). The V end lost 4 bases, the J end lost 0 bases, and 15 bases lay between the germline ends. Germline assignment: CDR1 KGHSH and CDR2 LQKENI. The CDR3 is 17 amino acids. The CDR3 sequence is CASSRDHAPANTGELFF. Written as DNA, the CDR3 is TGTGCCAGCTCACGGGACCACGCTCCCGCGAACACCGGGGAGCTGTTTTTT.

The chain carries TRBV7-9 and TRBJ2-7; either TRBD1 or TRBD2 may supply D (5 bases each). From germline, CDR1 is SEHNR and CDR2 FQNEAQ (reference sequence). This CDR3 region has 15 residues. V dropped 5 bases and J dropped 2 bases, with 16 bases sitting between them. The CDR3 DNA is TGTGCCAGCAGCCAAGCCGGGACGGGCACCTACGAGCAGTACTTC. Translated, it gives CASSQAGTGTYEQYF.

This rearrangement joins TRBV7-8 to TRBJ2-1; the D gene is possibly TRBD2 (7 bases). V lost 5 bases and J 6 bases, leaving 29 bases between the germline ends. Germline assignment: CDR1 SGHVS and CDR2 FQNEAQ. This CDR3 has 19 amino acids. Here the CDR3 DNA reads TGTGCCAGCAGCCCCTCGGGGAGCTATAGCGGCGGGGGCAGCAATGAGCAGTTCTTC. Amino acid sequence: CASSPSGSYSGGGSNEQFF.

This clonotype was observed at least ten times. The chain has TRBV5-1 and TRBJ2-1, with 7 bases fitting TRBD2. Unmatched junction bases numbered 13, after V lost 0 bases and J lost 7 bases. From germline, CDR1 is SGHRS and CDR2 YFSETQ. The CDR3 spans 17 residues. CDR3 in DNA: TGCGCCAGCAGCTTGGCACCTAGCGGAGCTGGATCTAATGAGCAGTTCTTC. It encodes CASSLAPSGAGSNEQFF.

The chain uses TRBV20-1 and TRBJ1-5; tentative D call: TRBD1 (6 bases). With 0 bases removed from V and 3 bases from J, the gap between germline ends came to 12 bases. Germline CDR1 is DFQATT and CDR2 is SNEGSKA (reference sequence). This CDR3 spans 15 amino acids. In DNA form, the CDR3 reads TGCAGTGCTAGAGACCCTACAGGGAACAATCAGCCCCAGCATTTT. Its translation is CSARDPTGNNQPQHF.

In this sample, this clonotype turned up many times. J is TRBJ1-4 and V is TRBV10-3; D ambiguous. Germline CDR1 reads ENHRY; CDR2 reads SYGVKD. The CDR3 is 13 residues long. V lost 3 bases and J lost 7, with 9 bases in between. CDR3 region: CAISDGLSEKLFF. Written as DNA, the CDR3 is TGTGCCATCAGTGATGGGCTCAGTGAAAAACTGTTTTTT.

Here the CDR3 DNA reads TGTGCCAGCAGTTACCCGGCCTACCAAGAGACCCAGTACTTC. Translated, it gives CASSYPAYQETQYF. The V gene is TRBV12-3 or TRBV12-4, the J gene TRBJ2-5; no reliable D call. This CDR3 is built from 14 residues. Trimming took off 4 bases at V and 0 bases at J, with 9 bases between the two ends.

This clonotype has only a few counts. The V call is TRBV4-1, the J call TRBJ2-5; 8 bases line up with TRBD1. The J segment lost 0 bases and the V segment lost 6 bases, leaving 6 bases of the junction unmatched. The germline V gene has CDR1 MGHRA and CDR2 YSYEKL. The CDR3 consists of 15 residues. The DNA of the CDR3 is TGCGCCAGCAGTTTCCGGGACAGGTACCAAGAGACCCAGTACTTC. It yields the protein CASSFRDRYQETQYF.

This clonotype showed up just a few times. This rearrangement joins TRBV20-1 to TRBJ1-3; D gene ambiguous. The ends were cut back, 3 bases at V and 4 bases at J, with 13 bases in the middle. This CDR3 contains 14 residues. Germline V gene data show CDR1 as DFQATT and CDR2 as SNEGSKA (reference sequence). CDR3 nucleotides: TGCAGTGCTAGTGGCCCGACCCCAGGAAACACCATATATTTT. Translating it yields CSASGPTPGNTIYF.

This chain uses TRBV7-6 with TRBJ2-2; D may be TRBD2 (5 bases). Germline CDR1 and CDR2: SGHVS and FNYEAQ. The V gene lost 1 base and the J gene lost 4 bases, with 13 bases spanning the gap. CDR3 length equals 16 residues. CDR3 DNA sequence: TGTGCCAGCAGCTTAGTGAGAGGCCGGGGCACCGGGGAGCTGTTTTTT. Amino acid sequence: CASSLVRGRGTGELFF.

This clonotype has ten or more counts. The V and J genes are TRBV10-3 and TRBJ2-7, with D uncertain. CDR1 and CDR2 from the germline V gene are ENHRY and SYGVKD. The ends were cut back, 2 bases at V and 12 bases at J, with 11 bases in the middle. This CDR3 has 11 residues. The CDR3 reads CAISEAGPVYF. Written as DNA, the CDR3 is TGTGCCATCAGTGAGGCCGGGCCCGTGTACTTC.

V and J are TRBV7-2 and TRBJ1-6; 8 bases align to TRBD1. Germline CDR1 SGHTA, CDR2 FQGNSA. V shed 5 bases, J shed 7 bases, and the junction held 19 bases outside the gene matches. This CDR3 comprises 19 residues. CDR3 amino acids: CASSLTAFTGGFGNSPLHF. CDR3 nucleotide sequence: TGTGCCAGCAGCCTTACCGCTTTTACAGGGGGATTTGGAAATTCACCCCTCCACTTT.

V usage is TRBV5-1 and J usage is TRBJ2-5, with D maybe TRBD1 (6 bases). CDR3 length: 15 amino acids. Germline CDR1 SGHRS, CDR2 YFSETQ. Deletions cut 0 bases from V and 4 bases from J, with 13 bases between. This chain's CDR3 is CASSLEQGPTETQYF. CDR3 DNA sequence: TGCGCCAGCAGCTTGGAACAGGGTCCCACAGAGACCCAGTACTTC.